This TCR beta chain appears in the sequencing data of a study of Graves' ophthalmopathy and Graves' hyperthyroidism. Notes on the study in general: Blood also held most thyroid clonotypes expanded above 0.001 frequency.

The germline V gene has CDR1 LNHDA and CDR2 SQIVND (reference sequence). V lost 6 bases and J lost 7, with 15 bases in between. CDR3 size: 13 residues. Exclusion criteria comprised other autoimmune diseases, uncontrolled infections, pregnancy or lactation in patients. PBMCs were isolated by Ficoll-Paque density gradient centrifugation, using about 9.5 ml of fresh peripheral blood as the starting material. This clonotype was seen repeatedly, ten times or more. The antigen remains undetermined. Beta-chain TCR CDR3 regions were amplified from RNA transcripts. Second-round multiplex PCR came after a first-round RT-PCR that employed HTBI primers. MiXCR, applied by TCRdb to the multiplex PCR reads, yields one record per CDR3 protein. Altogether under 200,000 distinct CDR3 sequences are present, less than 45% being singletons, with the ten largest covering about 6%.

The sequence derives from a woman in her 40s with Graves' ophthalmopathy. This chain joins TRBV19 and TRBJ2-5; D is possibly TRBD2 (7 bases). Material: peripheral blood. The DNA for the CDR3 is TGTGCCAGTAGCCCCAACAGGGAGGGGACCCAGTACTTC. This codes for CASSPNREGTQYF. The variable domain in full, completed from reference TRBV19 and TRBJ2-5, reads DGGITQSPKYLFRKEGQNVTLSCEQNLNHDAMYWYRQDPGQGLRLIYYSQIVNDFQKGDIAEGYSVSREKKESFPLTVTSAQKNPTAFYLCASSPNREGTQYFGPGTRLLVL.